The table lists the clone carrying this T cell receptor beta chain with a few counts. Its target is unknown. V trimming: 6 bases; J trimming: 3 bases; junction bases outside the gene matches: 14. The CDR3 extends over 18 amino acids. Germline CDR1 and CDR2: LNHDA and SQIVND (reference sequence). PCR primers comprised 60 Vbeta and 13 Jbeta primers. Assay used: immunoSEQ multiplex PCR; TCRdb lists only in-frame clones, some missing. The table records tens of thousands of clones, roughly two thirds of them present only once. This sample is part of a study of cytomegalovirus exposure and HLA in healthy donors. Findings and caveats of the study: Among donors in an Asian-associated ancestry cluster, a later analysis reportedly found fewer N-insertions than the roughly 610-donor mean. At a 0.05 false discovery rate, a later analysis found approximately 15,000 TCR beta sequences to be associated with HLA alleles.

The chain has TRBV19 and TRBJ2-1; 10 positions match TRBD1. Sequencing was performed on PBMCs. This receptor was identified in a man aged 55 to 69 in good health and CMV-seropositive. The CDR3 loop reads CASSERDRGLAGYNEQFF. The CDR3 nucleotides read TGTGCCAGTAGCGAGAGGGACAGGGGTTTAGCCGGCTACAATGAGCAGTTCTTC. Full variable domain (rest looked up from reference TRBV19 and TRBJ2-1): DGGITQSPKYLFRKEGQNVTLSCEQNLNHDAMYWYRQDPGQGLRLIYYSQIVNDFQKGDIAEGYSVSREKKESFPLTVTSAQKNPTAFYLCASSERDRGLAGYNEQFFGPGTRLTVL.